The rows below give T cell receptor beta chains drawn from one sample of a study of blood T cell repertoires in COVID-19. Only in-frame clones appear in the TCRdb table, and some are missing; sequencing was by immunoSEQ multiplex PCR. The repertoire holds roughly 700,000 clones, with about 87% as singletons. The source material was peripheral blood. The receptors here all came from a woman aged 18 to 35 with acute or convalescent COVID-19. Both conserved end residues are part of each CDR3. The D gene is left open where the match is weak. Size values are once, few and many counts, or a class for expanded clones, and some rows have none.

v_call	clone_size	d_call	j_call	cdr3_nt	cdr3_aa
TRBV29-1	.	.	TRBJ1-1	TGCAGCGTAACAGTGAACACTGAAGCTTTCTTT	CSVTVNTEAFF
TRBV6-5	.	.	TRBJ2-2	TGTGCCAGCAGTTACCGAGTCGGGGAGCTGTTTTTT	CASSYRVGELFF
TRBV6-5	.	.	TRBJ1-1	TGTGCCAGCGGGGGGGGCACTGAAGCTTTCTTT	CASGGGTEAFF
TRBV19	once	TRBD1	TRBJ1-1	TGTGCCAGTAGTCCCGAGGACAGGCTGAACACTGAAGCTTTCTTT	CASSPEDRLNTEAFF
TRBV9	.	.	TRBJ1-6	TGTGCCAGCAGCGTACATAGCTCCTATAATTCACCCCTCCACTTT	CASSVHSSYNSPLHF
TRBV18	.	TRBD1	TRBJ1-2	TGTGCCAGCTCACGGTGGACAGGGTTCGACTATGGCTACACCTTC	CASSRWTGFDYGYTF
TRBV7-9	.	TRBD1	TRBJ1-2	TGTGCCAGCAGCCAAGTGACAGGGGTCTATGGCTACACCTTC	CASSQVTGVYGYTF
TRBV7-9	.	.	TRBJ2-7	TGTGCCAGCAGCCCTGCGAGTCGCGAGCAGTACTTC	CASSPASREQYF
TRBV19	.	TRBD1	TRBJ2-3	TGTGCCAGTAGTATGTCGGACAGGGGGCCAGATACGCAGTATTTT	CASSMSDRGPDTQYF
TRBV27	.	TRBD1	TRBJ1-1	TGTGCCAGCAGACCAGCAGGGGGCACTGAAGCTTTCTTT	CASRPAGGTEAFF
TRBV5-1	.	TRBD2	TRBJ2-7	TGCGCCAGCAGCGAGACTAGCGGGGATGGGTACGAGCAGTACTTC	CASSETSGDGYEQYF
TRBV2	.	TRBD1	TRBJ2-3	TGTGTTACGGGACAGGGGGCAGATACGCAGTATTTT	CVTGQGADTQYF
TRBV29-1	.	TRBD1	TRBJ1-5	TGCAGCGCTACGGGACAGGGTGATCAGCCCCAGCATTTT	CSATGQGDQPQHF
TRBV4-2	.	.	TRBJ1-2	TGTGCCAGCAGCCTCGACCCGGGGAGCTGGGGTGGCTACACCTTC	CASSLDPGSWGGYTF